This TCR beta chain is drawn from a study of T cells after yellow fever vaccination. Turning to the study itself: SMART-Seq v4 Ultra Low Input prepared libraries from low-cell fractions.

The CDR3 consists of 16 residues. This clonotype was observed at least ten times. Overall study findings and caveats: Weaker overall, the secondary response nonetheless peaked faster (day 5 versus 15).

MiXCR, applied by TCRdb to the 5' RACE reads, yields one record per CDR3 protein. Altogether 40,000 or so distinct CDR3 sequences are present, 6.5% to 8.5% being singletons, with the ten largest covering approximately 16%. Source: CD8+ T cells not binding an NS4B(214-222) dextramer, sorted from PBMCs, taken 45 days after the yellow fever booster vaccination. This chain uses TRBV21-1 with TRBJ2-2; the table's D gene call, TRBD1, was not cross checked with the DNA. TRBV21-1 is reported as a pseudogene. This receptor was taken from a man aged 30 to 39 who received the YFV17D yellow fever vaccine. CDR3 DNA sequence: TGTGCCAACCAGAATACCGGGACAGGGAACACCGGGGAGCTGTTTTTT. The encoded protein is CANQNTGTGNTGELFF.